The 2 T cell receptor beta chains listed next were all sequenced from one sample in a study of shared clonotypes between healthy human individuals. Method: immunoSEQ multiplex PCR; TCRdb's copy keeps in-frame clones and lacks some. The data show 300,000 to 400,000 clones, around 87% seen once. Sequenced: memory CD8+ T cells sorted from blood. The subset: CD45RO+ cells pooled with CCR7-negative TemRA cells. Receptors originate from a man younger than 35 in good health.

This clone was recorded once. The V call is TRBV7-2, the J call TRBJ2-4, with D maybe TRBD2 (5 bases). Germline V CDR1 and CDR2: SGHTA, FQGNSA. The CDR3 loop spans 16 amino acids. The germline V and J ends were trimmed by 5 bases and 0 bases, with 14 bases remaining between them. CDR3 in amino acids: CASSVTRYLAKNIQYF. CDR3 nucleotides: TGTGCCAGCAGCGTTACTAGATACCTAGCCAAAAACATTCAGTACTTC.

This chain connects TRBV28 to TRBJ2-1; weak D call: TRBD1 (6 bases). CDR3 size: 15 residues. V was trimmed by 4 bases and J by 1 base, leaving 11 bases between them. Looked up from germline, CDR1 is MDHEN and CDR2 is SYDVKM. CDR3 coding DNA: TGTGCCAGCAGTTCTCAGGGGTTATCCTACAATGAGCAGTTCTTC. Amino acid sequence: CASSSQGLSYNEQFF.